The present T cell receptor beta chain was sequenced within a study of T cell clones after liver transplantation. Study details: Three of the eight recipients were HCV-positive; the rest had non-autoimmune, non-viral transplant indications. Until 12-24 months post-transplant, subjects got standard immunosuppression and no induction.

Thawed unstimulated PBMCs were FACS-sorted by CD3, CD4 and CD8 into two populations. The CDR3 is made up of 16 amino acids. CDR1 is SEHNR, CDR2 FQNEAQ, per germline (reference sequence). The germline V and J ends were trimmed by 1 base and 0 bases, with 11 bases remaining between them. Method: immunoSEQ multiplex PCR; TCRdb's copy keeps in-frame clones and lacks some. The sample carries 50,000 or so clones, about 90% recorded once. A few counts support this clone. Its specificity is not known. Distinct nucleotide sequences in the sample also encode this CDR3. Overall study findings and caveats: Low donor cell numbers restricted donor-reactive repertoire measurement in a couple of subjects.

The sequencing used CD8+ T cells from blood, collected 12 months after liver transplant. The chain has TRBV7-9 and TRBJ2-3; D possibly corresponds to TRBD1 (6 bases). The receptor was isolated from a human patient who received a liver transplant. Some T cells may arise from the graft donor. CDR3 coding DNA: TGTGCCAGCAGCTTAGGGGGGACACCTAGCACAGATACGCAGTATTTT. Translating it yields CASSLGGTPSTDTQYF.